These 15 T cell receptor beta chains came from one sample sequenced in a study of T cells in Graves' hyperthyroidism and ophthalmopathy. RNA transcripts gave rise to amplified TCR beta CDR3 regions. During a first-round RT-PCR of the TCR CDR3, the HTBI primer set was used. MiXCR, run by TCRdb on the multiplex PCR reads, gives a single entry per CDR3 protein. The table shows hundreds of thousands of distinct CDR3 sequences, with nearly 45% occurring only once. The sequenced material came from peripheral blood or thyroid tissue (not recorded which). The receptors were sampled from an adult man with Graves' disease, either hyperthyroidism or ophthalmopathy (not recorded which).

The chain uses TRBV11-1 and TRBJ1-3, with a tentative D call TRBD1 (5 bases). CDR3 size: 16 residues. V shed 3 bases and J shed 2 bases, with 14 bases lying between them. Germline V gene data show CDR1 as SGHAT and CDR2 as FQDESV (reference sequence). The CDR3 sequence: CASSLEGLRAGNTIYF. For the CDR3, the DNA is TGTGCCAGCAGCTTGGAGGGACTTCGGGCTGGAAACACCATATATTTT.

Comments on this clonotype: Just one base apart from a much larger clone, this may be a read error. This chain links TRBV19 with TRBJ1-2; D remains ambiguous. Germline V gene lookup returns CDR1 LNHDA and CDR2 SQIVND (reference sequence). This CDR3 spans 11 amino acids. The DNA for the CDR3 is TGTGCCAGTCTCTTCAACTGTGGCTACACCTTC. Protein: CASLFNCGYTF.

There are a few counts of this clonotype. The chain links TRBV20-1 to TRBJ1-1, with TRBD1 matching over 8 bases. Trimming took 6 bases from V and 1 from J; bases not matched to a gene: 4. Germline CDR1 and CDR2: DFQATT and SNEGSKA (reference sequence). The length of the CDR3 is 13 residues. CDR3 DNA: TGCAGTGCGCAGGACAGGGCGAACACTGAAGCTTTCTTT. Its protein is CSAQDRANTEAFF.

This clonotype was picked up many times. The CDR3 nucleotides are TGTGCCAGCAGTACCCATGAAAAACTGTTTTTT. Residues: CASSTHEKLFF. The chain links TRBV25-1 to TRBJ1-4; D is ambiguous. Germline V gene sequence: CDR1 MGHDK, CDR2 SYGVNS. The length of the CDR3 is 11 residues. Trimming removed 5 bases at V and 6 bases at J, with 4 bases between.

The chain recombines TRBV25-1 with TRBJ2-5; no firm D call. Looked up from germline, CDR1 is MGHDK and CDR2 is SYGVNS. This CDR3 contains 14 residues. Trimming took 8 bases from V and 5 from J, leaving 18 bases between them. The CDR3 DNA reads as TGTGCCAGCGTTGAATCCGGGTTGGAGGAGACCCAGTACTTC. It encodes CASVESGLEETQYF.

The chain is built from TRBV6-1 and TRBJ1-2, with no clear D. Trimming stripped 4 bases from V and 4 bases from J, with 13 bases between. CDR1 is MNHNS, CDR2 SASEGT, per germline. This CDR3 region has 14 residues. The CDR3 DNA sequence: TGTGCCAGCAGTGTTGGGTACTTCTCCTATGGCTACACCTTC. It specifies CASSVGYFSYGYTF.

This chain uses TRBV7-4 with TRBJ2-7, with D maybe TRBD1 (5 bases). V lost 0 bases and J lost 10, with 10 bases in between. Germline V gene data show CDR1 as SGHVT and CDR2 as SQSDAQ. CDR3 size: 12 residues. CDR3 amino acids: CASSLAGAGQYF. CDR3 DNA sequence: TGTGCCAGCAGCTTAGCAGGGGCCGGTCAGTACTTC.

This clonotype was seen only a few times. The chain uses TRBV5-1 and TRBJ2-2; 8 bases align to TRBD2. Per germline, CDR1 SGHRS and CDR2 YFSETQ. The CDR3 totals 15 residues. The V gene end was trimmed by 1 base and the J gene end by 6 bases; junction bases not matched to a gene: 5. The CDR3 reads CASSLTSGWSGELFF. The CDR3 DNA is TGCGCCAGCAGCTTGACTAGCGGTTGGTCCGGGGAGCTGTTTTTT.

This clonotype was counted ten times or more. The rearrangement links TRBV29-1 to TRBJ2-7; D not certain. In germline, CDR1 is SQVTM, CDR2 ANQGSEA. V lost 4 bases, J lost 5 bases, and 12 bases lay in between. This CDR3 is built from 12 residues. CDR3 amino acids: CSVGAIPHEQYF. CDR3 nucleotides: TGCAGCGTTGGGGCCATTCCGCACGAGCAGTACTTC.

V usage is TRBV5-1 and J usage is TRBJ1-4; possible D gene TRBD1, 5 bases. This CDR3 region has 14 residues. The germline V gene has CDR1 SGHRS and CDR2 YFSETQ. V lost 4 bases, J lost 5 bases, and 12 bases lay in between. CDR3 DNA sequence: TGCGCCAGCAGCGCAGGGATGGGCAATGAAAAACTGTTTTTT. Its protein product is CASSAGMGNEKLFF.

Many counts were recorded for this clonotype. The V and J genes are TRBV5-1 and TRBJ1-3; D call uncertain. The germline CDR1 and CDR2 sequences are SGHRS and YFSETQ. V was pared by 0 bases and J by 4 bases, with 11 bases between. This CDR3 is built from 15 residues. The CDR3 region is CASSLGWTAGNTIYF. Written as DNA, the CDR3 is TGCGCCAGCAGCTTGGGATGGACTGCCGGAAACACCATATATTTT.

This rearrangement joins TRBV6-6 to TRBJ1-6; D not certain. The ends were cut back, 5 bases at V and 9 bases at J, with 14 bases in the middle. Germline V gives CDR1 MNHNY, CDR2 SVGAGI (reference sequence). This CDR3 region has 14 residues. The CDR3 sequence: CASSESPSRSPLHF. Here the CDR3 DNA reads TGTGCCAGCAGTGAAAGCCCCTCGCGTTCACCCCTCCACTTT.

The rearrangement links TRBV5-4 to TRBJ1-5, with D perhaps TRBD1 (5 bases). In germline, CDR1 is SGHNT, CDR2 YYREEE (reference sequence). The length of the CDR3 is 15 residues. V gave up 0 bases and J gave up 6 bases, with 13 bases separating them. The CDR3 coding sequence is TGTGCCAGCAGCTTGGAAGGGTACGGGGCTCAGCCCCAGCATTTT. Its protein is CASSLEGYGAQPQHF.

CDR3 loop: CSAYQDTEAFF. Written as DNA, the CDR3 is TGCAGTGCTTATCAGGACACTGAAGCTTTCTTT. V and J are TRBV20-1 and TRBJ1-1; the D is unclear. Germline loops: CDR1 DFQATT, CDR2 SNEGSKA (reference sequence). This CDR3 comprises 11 residues. With 5 bases removed from V and 3 bases from J, the gap between germline ends came to 7 bases.

The sample holds one count of this clonotype. The chain employs TRBV5-4 and TRBJ1-1; the match to TRBD1 covers 7 bases. CDR1 is SGHNT, CDR2 YYREEE, per germline (reference sequence). The CDR3 has 16 residues. The trim removed 4 bases at V and 1 base at J, leaving 10 bases unmatched. The CDR3 sequence is CASSVGGTAGNTEAFF. The DNA of the CDR3 is TGTGCCAGCAGCGTTGGGGGGACAGCCGGGAACACTGAAGCTTTCTTT.